The 25 T cell receptor beta chains reported below all come from one sample, sequenced in a study of molecular identifiers for immune sequencing clone quantification. TCRdb re-derived calls from the PCR reads in MiXCR, one entry per CDR3 protein. The data contain under 600,000 distinct CDR3 sequences, around 21% of them singletons. Material for sequencing was naive CD8+ T cells from blood, with Jurkat cell RNA spiked in. Documented subset: FACS-sorted CD8+CD4-CCR7+CD45RA+ naive T cells. Receptors originate from a human donor in good health. Some libraries in this study had Jurkat cell RNA spiked in.

This clonotype was recorded only once. The chain links TRBV18 to TRBJ2-1, with a tentative D call TRBD1 (5 bases). Germline CDR1 reads KGHSH; CDR2 reads LQKENI. The CDR3 sequence is 15 residues long. Trimming cost V 4 bases and J 12 bases, with 22 bases left between them. The CDR3: CASSLPVLGADGQFF. CDR3 DNA: TGTGCCAGCTCACTCCCGGTGTTAGGGGCGGATGGGCAGTTCTTC.

V gene TRBV12-5 combines with J gene TRBJ2-1; weak D call: TRBD2 (6 bases). The length of the CDR3 is 14 residues. CDR1 LGHNT and CDR2 FRNRAP come from the germline V gene. Deletions cut 7 bases from V and 4 bases from J, with 14 bases between. CDR3 residues: CASDHRDLYNEQFF. The CDR3 DNA is TGTGCTAGTGATCACCGGGACTTATACAATGAGCAGTTCTTC.

There are many counts of this clonotype. The genes are TRBV15 and TRBJ2-1; D gene ambiguous. CDR1 and CDR2 (germline): LNHNV, YYDKDF (reference sequence). This CDR3 is built from 18 residues. Between the trimmed V and J ends, which lost 1 base and 2 bases, there was a span of 18 bases. The CDR3 nucleotides are TGTGCCACCAGCAGAGCCCCCACCTTAACAATGACCTACAATGAGCAGTTCTTC. Translating it yields CATSRAPTLTMTYNEQFF.

This clonotype was picked up a small number of times. CDR3 in DNA: TGTGCCACTCGCCTTATGACTAGCGGGATGGTCTACGAGCAGTACTTC. This sequence encodes CATRLMTSGMVYEQYF. The chain has TRBV19 and TRBJ2-7; 11 bases line up with TRBD2. The CDR3 covers 16 residues. J gave up 3 bases and V 10 bases, and 14 bases lay outside the gene matches. In germline, CDR1 is LNHDA, CDR2 SQIVND (reference sequence).

This clonotype was counted at least ten times. The genes are TRBV24-1 and TRBJ2-7; 9 bases are shared with TRBD2. The CDR3 loop spans 14 amino acids. Germline CDR1 and CDR2: KGHDR and SFDVKD. Trimming removed 3 bases from V and 4 bases from J; junction bases left unmatched: 3. The CDR3 DNA follows: TGTGCCACCAGTGATCCGCGGGAGGGGTACGAGCAGTACTTC. Protein product: CATSDPREGYEQYF.

This clonotype was seen once. It may be a read error: a sequence one base away is much more abundant. The chain links TRBV29-1 to TRBJ1-2; 8 bases map to TRBD1. Germline V CDR1 and CDR2: SQVTM, ANQGSEA. CDR3 length equals 11 residues. J lost 6 bases, V lost 8 bases, and 5 bases had no gene match. The CDR3 DNA sequence: TGCAGCTCGGCAGGGGGCAATGGCTACACCTTC. Protein sequence: CSSAGGNGYTF.

In its sample, this clonotype was seen a few times. The gene calls are TRBV5-6 and TRBJ2-5; weak D call: TRBD2 (5 bases). The CDR3 contains 15 residues. CDR1 is SGHDT and CDR2 is YYEEEE in the germline V gene. Trimming took 1 base from V and 4 from J, leaving 14 bases between them. The DNA for the CDR3 is TGTGCCAGCAGCTTGTGGCCGGGGTTGCGAGAGACCCAGTACTTC. As protein: CASSLWPGLRETQYF.

The chain couples TRBV19 to TRBJ2-2, with D perhaps TRBD1 (6 bases). The ends were cut back, 3 bases at V and 1 base at J, with 12 bases in the middle. The CDR3 spans 16 residues. The germline V gene has CDR1 LNHDA and CDR2 SQIVND (reference sequence). Here the CDR3 reads CASSIRGGKNTGELFF. In DNA form, the CDR3 reads TGTGCCAGTAGTATTAGAGGGGGAAAGAACACCGGGGAGCTGTTTTTT.

This clonotype showed up just a few times. The gene calls are TRBV15 and TRBJ1-2, with no clear D. Trimming took 0 bases from V and 6 from J, leaving 17 bases between them. The germline gives CDR1 LNHNV, CDR2 YYDKDF (reference sequence). This CDR3 spans 16 amino acids. The CDR3 DNA reads TGTGCCACCAGCAGAGATATGGGGAGCATCGGGGATGGCTACACCTTC. This translates into CATSRDMGSIGDGYTF.

The sample holds many counts of this clonotype. The V gene is TRBV5-1, the J gene TRBJ2-5; 10 nucleotides align to TRBD1. Germline V gene sequence: CDR1 SGHRS, CDR2 YFSETQ. The CDR3 runs 15 residues. V shed 4 bases and J 5 bases; nucleotides not matched to a gene: 8. The CDR3 region is CASSVDRGRGETQYF. The CDR3 DNA reads as TGCGCCAGCAGCGTAGACAGGGGGCGAGGGGAGACCCAGTACTTC.

This chain joins TRBV27 and TRBJ1-6, with D perhaps matching TRBD1 (5 bases). CDR1 and CDR2 (germline): MNHEY, SMNVEV (reference sequence). V lost 6 bases and J lost 8, with 17 bases in between. The length of the CDR3 is 15 residues. CDR3 protein: CASSPWTGGDSPLHF. In nucleotides, the CDR3 is TGTGCCAGCAGCCCATGGACGGGGGGGGATTCACCCCTCCACTTT.

This clonotype was recorded many times. This chain joins TRBV7-2 and TRBJ1-1, with D possibly TRBD1 on 5 matching bases. The germline V and J ends were trimmed by 4 bases and 2 bases, with 11 bases remaining between them. Germline-derived CDR1 and CDR2 are SGHTA and FQGNSA. The CDR3 runs 14 residues. CDR3 in amino acids: CASSWGRKNTEAFF. As DNA, the CDR3 is TGTGCCAGCAGCTGGGGACGGAAAAACACTGAAGCTTTCTTT.

This clonotype was counted ten times or more. This rearrangement joins TRBV30 to TRBJ1-1; a weak D match, TRBD1 (5 bases). Germline lookup yields CDR1 GTSNPN and CDR2 SVGIG (reference sequence). The length of the CDR3 is 14 residues. Trimming removed 4 bases from V and 0 bases from J, with 12 bases in between. The CDR3 region is CAWMGDSLNTEAFF. The CDR3 DNA reads as TGTGCCTGGATGGGAGACAGCCTGAACACTGAAGCTTTCTTT. The whole variable domain, remainder taken from reference TRBV30 and TRBJ1-1, is SQTIHQWPATLVQPVGSPLSLECTVEGTSNPNLYWYRQAAGRGLQLLFYSVGIGQISSEVPQNLSASRPQDRQFILSSKKLLLSDSGFYLCAWMGDSLNTEAFFGQGTRLTVV.

This clonotype was picked up many times. This chain links TRBV28 with TRBJ2-3; TRBD2 matches 11 bases. V trimming: 6 bases; J trimming: 5 bases; junction bases outside the gene matches: 10. The CDR3 runs to 16 residues. Germline lookup yields CDR1 MDHEN and CDR2 SYDVKM. DNA for the CDR3: TGTGCCAGCAGCTACAGGACTAGCGGGTGGAAAGATACGCAGTATTTT. Amino acids: CASSYRTSGWKDTQYF.

The chain joins TRBV14 to TRBJ2-1, with D perhaps assigned TRBD1 or TRBD2 (5 bases each). The CDR3 extends over 17 amino acids. Germline loops: CDR1 SGHDN, CDR2 FVKESK. V gave up 4 bases and J gave up 0 bases, with 16 bases separating them. CDR3 protein: CASSPTPGLSSYNEQFF. The CDR3 DNA follows: TGTGCCAGCAGCCCCACGCCGGGGCTCAGCTCCTACAATGAGCAGTTCTTC.

This clonotype was seen only a few times. The chain is built from TRBV6-5 and TRBJ2-3; D is uncertain. Germline CDR1 and CDR2: MNHEY and SVGAGI. This CDR3 has 14 amino acids. Trimming took off 2 bases at V and 4 bases at J, with 10 bases between the two ends. The CDR3 protein is CASSYGRRADTQYF. The CDR3, as DNA: TGTGCCAGCAGTTACGGGCGACGCGCAGATACGCAGTATTTT.

The chain employs TRBV2 and TRBJ2-7; the match to TRBD1 covers 8 bases. This CDR3 is 14 amino acids long. From germline, CDR1 is SNHLY and CDR2 FYNNEI. The V segment lost 11 bases and the J segment 2 bases; nucleotides outside the gene matches: 11. CDR3 sequence reads: CAGNRQGHAYEQYF. CDR3 DNA: TGTGCCGGAAACCGACAGGGGCACGCCTACGAGCAGTACTTC. Looking up the rest from reference TRBV2 and TRBJ2-7 gives the full variable domain: EPEVTQTPSHQVTQMGQEVILRCVPISNHLYFYWYRQILGQKVEFLVSFYNNEISEKSEIFDDQFSVERPDGSNFTLKIRSTKLEDSAMYFCAGNRQGHAYEQYFGPGTRLTVT.

With regard to this clonotype: A much more abundant neighbour one base away suggests this may be a read error. J is TRBJ1-1 and V is TRBV5-6; 8 positions agree with TRBD1. Germline assignment: CDR1 SGHDT and CDR2 YYEEEE. The CDR3 sequence is 17 residues long. CDR3 loop: CASSLSSAGGFGTEASF. CDR3 DNA sequence: TGTGCCAGCAGCTTGAGCTCGGCAGGGGGCTTCGGTACTGAAGCTTCCTTT.

A remark on this clonotype: As the CDR3 is not closed by the conserved phenylalanine or tryptophan, this likely results from a read error. V usage is TRBV4-3 and J usage is TRBJ2-5; no firm D call. CDR1 is LGHNA and CDR2 is YSLEER in the germline V gene. This CDR3 is built from 15 residues. Trimming took 5 bases from V and 2 from J, leaving 15 bases between them. CDR3 coding DNA: TGCGCCAGCAGCAAAGGTTCCAGCCCACAAGAGACCCAGTACCTC. It is translated as CASSKGSSPQETQYL.

This chain joins TRBV5-1 and TRBJ1-2; D is undetermined. This CDR3 spans 15 amino acids. Trimming took 0 bases from V and 4 from J, leaving 13 bases between them. Germline V gene sequence: CDR1 SGHRS, CDR2 YFSETQ. CDR3 nucleotides: TGCGCCAGCAGCTTGGAGGAAGTCTCGAGCTATGGCTACACCTTC. It encodes CASSLEEVSSYGYTF.

As to this clonotype: One junction end does not reproduce the germline sequence, and a read error may be involved. The V gene is TRBV4-1, the J gene TRBJ2-7; D is ambiguous. The CDR3 spans 16 residues. Per the germline V gene, CDR1 is MGHRA and CDR2 is YSYEKL. CDR3 DNA sequence: TGCGCCAGCAGCCAAGATTTGCCTCGTCCCGCTTACGAGCAGCACTTC. Its translation is CASSQDLPRPAYEQHF.

On this clonotype: A junction boundary mismatches the germline segment, possibly from a read error. CDR3 DNA: TGCGCCAGCACCTGGGGGACAGCTATACCCTACGGGCAGTACTTC. As protein: CASTWGTAIPYGQYF. The chain combines TRBV5-1 with TRBJ2-7; 7 bases are a match to TRBD1. Germline V gene sequence: CDR1 SGHRS, CDR2 YFSETQ. This CDR3 region has 15 residues.

About this clonotype: One junction end does not reproduce the germline sequence, and a read error may be involved. The rearrangement uses TRBV28 and TRBJ1-4, with D possibly TRBD1 on 5 matching bases. The germline V gene has CDR1 MDHEN and CDR2 SYDVKM. This CDR3 has 11 amino acids. The CDR3 DNA is TGTGCCAGCAGTTCCATGGGGCAACAGTCTTTT. Amino acids: CASSSMGQQSF.

The rearrangement joins TRBV15 to TRBJ2-3; a possible D gene is TRBD1 (6 bases). The V and J ends lost 1 base and 3 bases respectively, with 14 bases between them. The V gene's germline CDR1 is LNHNV and CDR2 YYDKDF (reference sequence). The CDR3 has 16 residues. In nucleotides, the CDR3 is TGTGCCACCAGCAGAGTCGGACAGACCTTTACAGATACGCAGTATTTT. It translates to CATSRVGQTFTDTQYF.

This clonotype was recorded at least ten times. The chain recombines TRBV29-1 with TRBJ2-3; D is possibly TRBD1 (5 bases). Trimming removed 4 bases from V and 6 bases from J, with 17 bases in between. This CDR3 has 14 amino acids. Germline V gives CDR1 SQVTM, CDR2 ANQGSEA. The CDR3 loop reads CSVGLGAVRDTQYF. The CDR3 region has the DNA TGCAGCGTTGGTTTAGGGGCGGTTAGGGATACGCAGTATTTT.